This T cell receptor beta chain emerged from a study of blood T cell repertoires in COVID-19. As for the study in general: Spain, Italy and the United States supplied samples that represented acute and convalescent COVID-19. T cells, B-cell-depleted T cells, or PBMCs supplied cDNA or gDNA.

The CDR3 loop spans 15 amino acids. V lost 1 base to trimming and J lost 6 bases, with 10 bases between them. CDR1 is SGHTA, CDR2 FQGNSA, per germline. Libraries were prepared by immunoSEQ multiplex PCR; TCRdb keeps only in-frame clonotypes and omits some of them. The data contain a few hundred thousand clones, 70% to 90% of them singletons. The chain uses TRBV7-2 and TRBJ1-6; D gene ambiguous. This TCR was recovered from a man in his 60s with acute or convalescent COVID-19. The sequenced material came from peripheral blood. This CDR3 is CASSLGFSINSPLHF. In nucleotides, the CDR3 is TGTGCCAGCAGCTTAGGTTTCAGTATTAATTCACCCCTCCACTTT.